This entry concerns a single T cell receptor beta chain. Its antigen is undetermined. The source of the sample is a study of T cell repertoires in aging, cancer and after chemotherapy. Whole-study findings and limits: Age-matched healthy donors had significantly more diverse, less clonal blood TCR repertoires than untreated cancer patients. Median generation probability rose over the chemotherapy interval in each cancer cohort, suggesting rebound thymic output. Healthy donors lost TCR diversity with age mainly through richness, cancer patients through richness and evenness.

The template was genomic DNA from peripheral blood, not RNA. TRB rearrangements spanning V, D and J were amplified using mixed TRB-A/B primers. TCRdb independently ran MiXCR on the multiplex PCR reads; one entry per CDR3 protein. The sample lists about 13,000 distinct CDR3 sequences, less than 30% seen once, with 45% to 50% in the top ten. Germline V gives CDR1 MNHEY, CDR2 SVGEGT. The length of the CDR3 is 19 residues. Trimming took 0 bases from V and 1 from J, leaving 19 bases between them. Input material: blood. The chain has TRBV6-2 or TRBV6-3 and TRBJ2-4; D assignment may be TRBD1 or TRBD2 (5 bases each). This receptor was obtained from a human donor in good health. Here the CDR3 DNA reads TGTGCCAGCAGTTACTCACCCGAGTCCGGGACGGCGGCCAAAAACATTCAGTACTTC. It encodes CASSYSPESGTAAKNIQYF.